These T cell receptor beta chains were read from a single sample in a study of PD-1 blockade in classical Hodgkin lymphoma. Profiling relied on immunoSEQ multiplex PCR, and the TCRdb table lists in-frame clones only, not all of them. This sample carries 20,000 to 25,000 clones, around three quarters of them seen once, and the ten largest clones take roughly 19%. The sample was peripheral blood mononuclear cells (PBMCs), taken before the fourth cycle of nivolumab. Receptors were obtained from a human donor with classical Hodgkin lymphoma. The CDR3 runs from the conserved cysteine through the conserved F or W. A D gene is named only where the DNA matches it firmly. Size is stated for part of the rows, as once, few or many counts, or as a class when the clone is expanded.

cdr3_length	v_call	clone_size	d_call	j_call	cdr3_aa	cdr3_nt
12	TRBV10-3	-	-	TRBJ2-5	CAISRQGETQYF	TGTGCCATCAGTCGTCAGGGGGAGACCCAGTACTTC
13	TRBV10-3	-	-	TRBJ2-5	CAIKAGAGETQYF	TGTGCCATCAAGGCAGGGGCAGGAGAGACCCAGTACTTC
15	TRBV19	-	-	TRBJ1-5	CASSKTDRLNQPQHF	TGTGCCAGTAGTAAAACCGACAGGCTCAATCAGCCCCAGCATTTT
13	TRBV15	-	-	TRBJ2-3	CATSRGSPDTQYF	TGTGCCACCAGCAGGGGCAGCCCAGATACGCAGTATTTT
12	TRBV27	-	-	TRBJ1-2	CASSPYNGGYTF	TGTGCCAGCAGTCCTTATAACGGCGGCTACACCTTC
14	TRBV29-1	-	-	TRBJ2-2	CSVEDSLLAGELFF	TGCAGCGTTGAAGATTCCCTACTAGCCGGGGAGCTGTTTTTT
21	TRBV14	once	TRBD2	TRBJ2-3	CASSQDVIGLAGVRGTDTQYF	TGTGCCAGCAGCCAAGACGTGATCGGACTAGCGGGAGTAAGGGGCACAGATACGCAGTATTTT
13	TRBV10-3	few	TRBD2	TRBJ2-5	CATGREAQETQYF	TGTGCCACCGGGAGGGAGGCTCAAGAGACCCAGTACTTC
15	TRBV9	-	-	TRBJ2-3	CASSAQSGATDTQYF	TGTGCCAGCAGCGCCCAGAGCGGAGCAACAGATACGCAGTATTTT
16	TRBV9	-	TRBD1	TRBJ1-3	CASSPHRTGAGNTIYF	TGTGCCAGCAGCCCCCACCGGACAGGGGCAGGAAACACCATATATTTT
16	TRBV27	few	-	TRBJ2-3	CASRGIGAGGTDTQYF	TGTGCCAGCAGGGGGATCGGGGCGGGCGGTACAGATACGCAGTATTTT
16	TRBV5-1	-	TRBD2	TRBJ2-7	CASSLSSGGISYEQYF	TGCGCCAGCAGCCTCTCCTCGGGGGGGATTTCCTACGAGCAGTACTTC
12	TRBV6-5	-	-	TRBJ2-1	CASRGSANEQFF	TGTGCCAGCAGGGGAAGCGCCAATGAGCAGTTCTTC
15	TRBV19	-	-	TRBJ2-6	CASRGVEVGANVLTF	TGTGCCAGTAGGGGGGTAGAGGTCGGGGCCAACGTCCTGACTTTC
15	TRBV6-5	-	-	TRBJ1-2	CASSYSGTDVYGYTF	TGTGCCAGCAGTTACTCCGGGACCGACGTCTATGGCTACACCTTC
12	TRBV5-8	once	-	TRBJ2-3	CASSLVTDTQYF	TGTGCCAGCAGCTTGGTCACAGATACGCAGTATTTT
14	TRBV6-6	medium-sized	TRBD2	TRBJ2-7	CASSYSSGREEQYF	TGTGCCAGCAGTTACTCTAGCGGGAGGGAAGAGCAGTACTTC
21	TRBV19	-	-	TRBJ2-1	CASSMFPPGLLTPGGYNEQFF	TGTGCCAGTAGTATGTTCCCTCCGGGACTCTTAACCCCCGGGGGCTACAATGAGCAGTTCTTC
13	TRBV10-1	-	TRBD2	TRBJ2-5	CASSEAGEETQYF	TGCGCCAGCAGTGAGGCGGGAGAAGAGACCCAGTACTTC
13	TRBV2	-	TRBD1	TRBJ2-4	CASTLTGSNIQYF	TGTGCCAGCACCCTGACAGGGTCAAACATTCAGTACTTC
17	TRBV21-1	-	-	TRBJ2-2	CASSKAASGRMAGELFF	TGTGCCAGCAGCAAAGCCGCTAGCGGGAGGATGGCCGGGGAGCTGTTTTTT
13	TRBV23-1	once	-	TRBJ2-5	CASSQKGPETQYF	TGCGCCAGCAGTCAAAAAGGCCCAGAGACCCAGTACTTC
14	TRBV29-1	-	-	TRBJ2-5	CSVEDNSQGETQYF	TGCAGCGTTGAAGATAATAGTCAGGGGGAGACCCAGTACTTC
13	TRBV10-3	-	TRBD2	TRBJ2-5	CAISGTSAETQYF	TGTGCCATCAGTGGCACTAGCGCAGAGACCCAGTACTTC
13	TRBV19	-	-	TRBJ2-7	CASTTGVGREQYF	TGTGCCAGTACGACAGGAGTTGGGAGGGAGCAGTACTTC
14	TRBV2	-	-	TRBJ1-2	CASLAVLVNYGYTF	TGTGCCAGCCTGGCGGTGCTCGTTAACTATGGCTACACCTTC
15	TRBV7-8	few	TRBD2	TRBJ2-3	CASSPSGASTDTQYF	TGTGCCAGCAGCCCTAGCGGAGCTAGCACAGATACGCAGTATTTT
15	TRBV10-3	-	TRBD1	TRBJ1-5	CAISGGQGEVQPQHF	TGTGCCATCAGCGGCGGACAGGGAGAGGTTCAGCCCCAGCATTTT
13	TRBV9	few	-	TRBJ1-1	CASSVEAQGQAFF	TGTGCCAGCAGCGTAGAGGCACAGGGCCAAGCTTTCTTT
14	TRBV10-3	-	-	TRBJ2-2	CAIGRDTYEGELFF	TGTGCCATCGGCCGGGACACCTATGAGGGGGAGCTGTTTTTT
12	TRBV2	few	-	TRBJ2-2	CASSVEPGELFF	TGTGCCAGCAGTGTTGAGCCCGGGGAGCTGTTTTTT
15	TRBV6-1	-	-	TRBJ1-3	CASSETLGRGNTIYF	TGTGCCAGCAGTGAAACGCTGGGGAGGGGAAACACCATATATTTT
15	TRBV7-8	-	TRBD2	TRBJ2-7	CASSRRTSGRYEQYF	TGTGCCAGCAGCAGGAGGACTAGCGGGAGGTACGAGCAGTACTTC
11	TRBV5-6	few	-	TRBJ2-3	CASSFGDTQYF	TGTGCCAGCAGCTTCGGAGATACGCAGTATTTT
14	TRBV27	-	TRBD1	TRBJ1-2	CASSVTGTGVGYTF	TGTGCCAGCAGTGTCACCGGGACAGGGGTCGGCTACACCTTC
15	TRBV6-5	-	-	TRBJ2-3	CASSSQGRYGDTQYF	TGTGCCAGCAGTTCCCAGGGGCGATATGGAGATACGCAGTATTTT
20	TRBV18	-	TRBD2	TRBJ2-1	CASSPGTSGRWKWSYNEQFF	TGTGCCAGCTCACCAGGGACTAGCGGGAGGTGGAAATGGTCCTACAATGAGCAGTTCTTC
18	TRBV7-6	-	TRBD1	TRBJ2-6	CASSPRTGAFSGANVLTF	TGTGCCAGCAGCCCGAGGACAGGGGCGTTCTCTGGGGCCAACGTCCTGACTTTC
15	TRBV27	few	-	TRBJ2-3	CASSSLSDSTDTQYF	TGTGCCAGCAGTTCCCTTTCGGACAGCACAGATACGCAGTATTTT
16	TRBV5-1	-	TRBD1	TRBJ2-7	CASSLVARQGTYEQYF	TGCGCCAGCAGCTTGGTCGCGAGACAGGGGACCTACGAGCAGTACTTC
13	TRBV10-3	once	TRBD2	TRBJ2-3	CASTKAGADTQYF	TGTGCCAGCACCAAAGCGGGAGCTGATACGCAGTATTTT
14	TRBV7-6	few	-	TRBJ1-4	CASSLEADNEKLFF	TGTGCCAGCAGCTTAGAGGCAGATAATGAAAAACTGTTTTTT
14	TRBV5-1	-	-	TRBJ1-3	CASSAGAPGNTIYF	TGCGCCAGCAGCGCGGGGGCGCCTGGAAACACCATATATTTT
15	TRBV5-1	-	-	TRBJ2-6	CASSRASSGANVLTF	TGCGCCAGCAGCCGCGCCAGCTCTGGGGCCAACGTCCTGACTTTC
17	TRBV18	-	-	TRBJ1-3	CASSPYRVTGFGNTIYF	TGTGCCAGCTCACCTTATCGGGTTACAGGGTTTGGAAACACCATATATTTT
15	TRBV21-1	-	-	TRBJ1-1	CASSEYRHTDTEAFF	TGTGCCAGCAGCGAGTACAGGCACACGGACACTGAAGCTTTCTTT
16	TRBV5-1	-	TRBD2	TRBJ2-7	CASSLPQTSGLGEQYF	TGCGCCAGCAGCTTACCTCAGACTAGCGGGCTTGGGGAGCAGTACTTC
17	TRBV2	medium-sized	TRBD2	TRBJ2-1	CASSDGLAGDFYNEQFF	TGTGCCAGCAGTGACGGACTAGCGGGAGACTTCTACAATGAGCAGTTCTTC
15	TRBV27	-	TRBD2	TRBJ2-2	CASSLSGTGTGELFF	TGTGCCAGCAGTTTAAGCGGGACCGGCACCGGGGAGCTGTTTTTT
17	TRBV7-5	-	-	TRBJ1-5	CVRSSDPGQVGNQPQHF	TGTGTCAGAAGCTCAGACCCGGGACAGGTTGGCAATCAGCCCCAGCATTTT
14	TRBV5-1	-	-	TRBJ2-5	CASSLGGPDETQYF	TGCGCCAGCAGCTTGGGAGGGCCCGACGAGACCCAGTACTTC
16	TRBV5-1	-	-	TRBJ1-3	CASSLYSGVSGNTIYF	TGCGCCAGCAGCTTGTACTCGGGGGTCTCTGGAAACACCATATATTTT
13	TRBV5-5	-	-	TRBJ1-2	CASSLVSGEGYTF	TGTGCCAGCAGCTTGGTTTCGGGGGAAGGCTACACCTTC
11	TRBV19	-	-	TRBJ1-5	CASGWLQPQHF	TGTGCCAGTGGGTGGTTACAGCCCCAGCATTTT
18	TRBV21-1	-	-	TRBJ2-7	CASSKNGDGVGCPNEQYF	TGTGCCAGCAGCAAAAACGGGGACGGGGTCGGGTGCCCAAACGAGCAGTACTTC
14	TRBV19	-	TRBD1	TRBJ1-1	CASSIRQGFTEAFF	TGTGCCAGTAGTATTAGACAGGGGTTCACTGAAGCTTTCTTT
17	TRBV6-1	-	TRBD1	TRBJ1-6	CASSEGRPGTANSPLHF	TGTGCCAGCAGTGAAGGAAGACCCGGGACAGCTAATTCACCCCTCCACTTT
16	TRBV5-1	once	-	TRBJ2-1	CASSLLGGASYNEQFF	TGCGCCAGCAGCTTGTTAGGGGGGGCCTCCTACAATGAGCAGTTCTTC
16	TRBV19	-	TRBD2	TRBJ2-1	CASSDQLAGNNNEQFF	TGTGCCAGTAGTGATCAACTAGCGGGAAATAACAATGAGCAGTTCTTC